The T cell receptor beta chain described here comes from a study of technical replicates of blood from several donors. Per the germline V gene, CDR1 is SGHKS and CDR2 is YYEKEE (reference sequence). Trimming pared 1 base from V and 4 bases from J, leaving 8 bases between. The CDR3 length is 14 residues. Clones were sequenced by immunoSEQ multiplex PCR, and TCRdb holds only the in-frame ones, with some missing. This sample has about 80,000 clones, with 91% found just once. J is TRBJ2-2 and V is TRBV5-5; possibly TRBD2 for D (6 bases). Source material: T cells isolated from PBMCs. The TCR was taken from a human donor in good health. The CDR3 loop is CASSLPEGTGELFF. The CDR3 nucleotides read TGTGCCAGCAGCTTGCCGGAGGGCACCGGGGAGCTGTTTTTT.